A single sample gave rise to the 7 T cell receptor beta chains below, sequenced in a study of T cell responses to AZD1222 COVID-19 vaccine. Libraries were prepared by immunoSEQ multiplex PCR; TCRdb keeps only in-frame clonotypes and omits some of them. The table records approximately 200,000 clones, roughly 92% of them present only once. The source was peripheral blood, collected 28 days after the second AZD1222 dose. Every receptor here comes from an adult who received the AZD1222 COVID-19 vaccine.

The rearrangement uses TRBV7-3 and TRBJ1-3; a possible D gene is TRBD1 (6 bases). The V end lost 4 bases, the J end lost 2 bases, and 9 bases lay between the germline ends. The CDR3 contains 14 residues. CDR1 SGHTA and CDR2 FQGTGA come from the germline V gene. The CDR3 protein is CASSSTGTGNTIYF. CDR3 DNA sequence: TGTGCCAGCAGCTCTACAGGGACTGGAAACACCATATATTTT.

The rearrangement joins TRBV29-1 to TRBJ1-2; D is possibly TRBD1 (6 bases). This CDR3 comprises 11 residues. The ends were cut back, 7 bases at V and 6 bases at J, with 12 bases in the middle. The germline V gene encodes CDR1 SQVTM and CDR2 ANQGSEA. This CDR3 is CSGTASDGYTF. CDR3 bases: TGCAGCGGGACAGCGTCGGATGGCTACACCTTC.

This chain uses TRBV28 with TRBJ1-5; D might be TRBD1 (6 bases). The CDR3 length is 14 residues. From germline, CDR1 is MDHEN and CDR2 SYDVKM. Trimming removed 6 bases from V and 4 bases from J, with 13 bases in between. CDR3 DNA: TGTGCCAGCAGGGATGGGGGGCTGAATCAGCCCCAGCATTTT. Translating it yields CASRDGGLNQPQHF.

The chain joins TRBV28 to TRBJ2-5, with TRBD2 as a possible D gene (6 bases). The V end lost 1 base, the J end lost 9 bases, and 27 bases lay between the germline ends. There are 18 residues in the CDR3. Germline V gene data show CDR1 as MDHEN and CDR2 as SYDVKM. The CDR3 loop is CASSLFPRGADQRAAQYF. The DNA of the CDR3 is TGTGCCAGCAGTTTATTTCCGCGCGGGGCCGACCAAAGAGCGGCCCAGTACTTC.

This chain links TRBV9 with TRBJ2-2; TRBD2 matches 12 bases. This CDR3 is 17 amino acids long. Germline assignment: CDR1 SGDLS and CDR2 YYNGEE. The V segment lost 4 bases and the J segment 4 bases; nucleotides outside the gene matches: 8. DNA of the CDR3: TGTGCCAGCAGCCCGTATCTAGCGGGAGGGCCCACCGGGGAGCTGTTTTTT. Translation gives CASSPYLAGGPTGELFF.

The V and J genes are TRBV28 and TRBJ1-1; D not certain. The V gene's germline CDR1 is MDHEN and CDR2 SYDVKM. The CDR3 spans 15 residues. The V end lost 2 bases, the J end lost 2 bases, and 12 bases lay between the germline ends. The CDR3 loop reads CASSLGWAFNTEAFF. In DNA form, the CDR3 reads TGTGCCAGCAGTTTAGGCTGGGCTTTTAACACTGAAGCTTTCTTT.

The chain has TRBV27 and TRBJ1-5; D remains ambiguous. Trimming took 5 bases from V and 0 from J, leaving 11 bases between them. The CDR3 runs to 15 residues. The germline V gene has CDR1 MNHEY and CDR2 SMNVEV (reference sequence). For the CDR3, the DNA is TGTGCCAGCAGTCCCGCATTGTTTAGCAATCAGCCCCAGCATTTT. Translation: CASSPALFSNQPQHF.